These 3 T cell receptor beta chains were all obtained from the same sample, sequenced in a study of cytomegalovirus exposure and HLA in healthy donors. The data were produced by immunoSEQ multiplex PCR, yet TCRdb's version contains in-frame clones alone and is incomplete. Here the sample spans 80,000 to 90,000 clones, roughly 96% being singletons. The sequenced material came from PBMCs. The receptors come from a man aged 18 to 35 in good health and CMV-seronegative.

This chain uses TRBV6-6 with TRBJ1-1; possibly TRBD1 for D (5 bases). V dropped 0 bases and J dropped 6 bases, with 8 bases sitting between them. The length of the CDR3 is 13 residues. Germline loops: CDR1 MNHNY, CDR2 SVGAGI (reference sequence). The CDR3 spells CASSYSRGSEAFF. For the CDR3, the DNA is TGTGCCAGCAGTTACTCGCGGGGCTCTGAAGCTTTCTTT.

This chain uses TRBV2 with TRBJ2-1, with TRBD2 matching 8 bases. The CDR3 has 14 amino acids. Germline CDR1 and CDR2: SNHLY and FYNNEI. V shed 8 bases and J 7 bases; nucleotides not matched to a gene: 10. In DNA form, the CDR3 reads TGTGCCAGCCTATCCGGGAGGGGCGGAAATGAGCAGTTCTTC. Amino acid sequence: CASLSGRGGNEQFF.

The count of this clone is one. The chain uses TRBV19 and TRBJ1-2; 9 bases are a match to TRBD1. CDR3 length: 16 residues. The trim removed 6 bases at V and 4 bases at J, leaving 12 bases unmatched. The germline V gene has CDR1 LNHDA and CDR2 SQIVND (reference sequence). CDR3 bases: TGTGCCAGTAGCTCACCGGACAGGGGCGCCGGCTATGGCTACACCTTC. Amino acid sequence: CASSSPDRGAGYGYTF.